This is a list of T cell receptor beta chains from one sample in a study of blood T cells in healthy people across ages. One entry per CDR3 protein, called by TCRdb with MiXCR from the 5' RACE reads. The sample has a few hundred thousand distinct CDR3 sequences; about 49% are singletons. The sample consisted of blood. The receptors derive from a man in his sixties in good health. CDR3s include the opening cysteine and the closing phenylalanine or tryptophan. D genes are given only for firm matches. The size of a clone is reported for some rows only, either as once, few or many, or as a class for expanded clones.

clone_size	j_call	d_call	v_call	cdr3_aa	cdr3_nt
.	TRBJ2-3	TRBD1	TRBV5-5	CASSLHSGGPTDTQYF	TGTGCCAGCAGCTTGCACTCAGGGGGCCCCACAGATACGCAGTATTTT
many	TRBJ2-7	.	TRBV14	CASSQAQLYGEQYF	TGTGCCAGCAGCCAAGCCCAGCTTTACGGGGAGCAGTACTTC
.	TRBJ1-1	.	TRBV30	CAWSLRSRDRRMRTEAFF	TGTGCCTGGAGCCTAAGAAGTCGAGACCGAAGGATGAGAACTGAAGCTTTCTTT
.	TRBJ2-3	.	TRBV2	CASSTGGSSADTQYF	TGTGCCAGCAGTACCGGGGGAAGTAGCGCAGATACGCAGTATTTT
.	TRBJ1-2	TRBD1	TRBV4-1	CASSAGQGGYGYTF	TGCGCCAGCAGCGCCGGACAGGGAGGCTATGGCTACACCTTC
.	TRBJ1-1	TRBD1	TRBV5-1	CASSFMSRGLGTEAFF	TGCGCCAGCAGCTTTATGAGTAGGGGGCTTGGAACTGAAGCTTTCTTT
.	TRBJ1-6	.	TRBV19	CASSIGGLSPLHF	TGTGCCAGTAGTATAGGGGGCCTCTCACCCCTCCACTTT
.	TRBJ1-2	.	TRBV20-1	CSARAGAGNLGGYTF	TGCAGTGCTAGAGCCGGAGCGGGGAATTTGGGTGGCTACACCTTC
.	TRBJ2-3	TRBD1	TRBV24-1	CATSEGTGFRADTQYF	TGTGCCACCAGTGAAGGGACAGGGTTTAGGGCAGATACGCAGTATTTT
.	TRBJ1-2	TRBD1	TRBV3-1	CASSPGTAERYGYTF	TGTGCCAGCAGCCCAGGGACAGCCGAGAGGTATGGCTACACCTTC
.	TRBJ2-5	.	TRBV29-1	CSVGVNLGETQYF	TGCAGCGTGGGGGTTAATTTGGGGGAGACCCAGTACTTC
few	TRBJ2-1	TRBD1	TRBV5-1	CASSRTGTGEDEQFF	TGCGCCAGCAGCAGGACCGGGACAGGGGAGGATGAGCAGTTCTTC
.	TRBJ1-5	.	TRBV6-2/TRBV6-3	CASSYESNQPQHF	TGTGCCAGCAGTTATGAGTCCAATCAGCCCCAGCATTTT
.	TRBJ1-2	.	TRBV12-5	CASGLTTAIYGYTF	TGTGCTAGTGGTCTAACGACCGCTATCTATGGCTACACCTTC
.	TRBJ2-4	TRBD1	TRBV14	CASSSGLTGEQYF	TGTGCCAGCAGCTCGGGGTTGACAGGGGAGCAGTACTTC
.	TRBJ2-5	.	TRBV6-2/TRBV6-3	CASSRQTQETQYF	TGTGCCAGCAGTCGACAGACACAAGAGACCCAGTACTTC
.	TRBJ2-7	.	TRBV20-1	CSARDRLVHNEQYF	TGCAGTGCTAGGGACCGACTAGTCCACAATGAGCAGTACTTC
.	TRBJ1-6	TRBD1	TRBV7-9	CASSPETGISPLHF	TGTGCCAGCAGCCCGGAGACAGGGATTTCACCCCTCCACTTT
.	TRBJ2-3	.	TRBV20-1	CSARGGTPTDTQYF	TGCAGTGCTAGAGGGGGGACCCCCACAGATACGCAGTATTTT
many	TRBJ2-5	.	TRBV7-2	CASTETSLGETQYF	TGTGCCAGCACCGAAACCTCTCTCGGGGAGACCCAGTACTTC
.	TRBJ1-4	TRBD1	TRBV20-1	CSAETRDSPDEKLFF	TGCAGTGCCGAAACGCGGGACAGCCCGGACGAAAAACTGTTTTTT
.	TRBJ1-5	.	TRBV27	CASSPMGGRGNQPQHF	TGTGCCAGCAGCCCGATGGGGGGCAGAGGCAATCAGCCCCAGCATTTT
.	TRBJ2-5	.	TRBV2	CASGQNMVETQYF	TGTGCCAGCGGACAGAACATGGTGGAGACCCAGTACTTC
many	TRBJ2-7	TRBD2	TRBV28	CAIGTSGRGQYF	TGTGCCATCGGGACTAGCGGGAGGGGGCAGTACTTC
.	TRBJ1-2	.	TRBV28	CASTRGGGLWGYTF	TGTGCCAGCACCAGAGGGGGGGGACTTTGGGGCTACACCTTC
.	TRBJ1-4	.	TRBV20-1	CSARVPGTIGEKLFF	TGCAGTGCTAGAGTCCCCGGGACAATAGGTGAAAAACTGTTTTTT
.	TRBJ1-6	TRBD1	TRBV30	CAWDRGSGNSPLHF	TGTGCTTGGGACAGGGGGTCCGGTAATTCACCCCTCCACTTT
few	TRBJ2-6	.	TRBV7-9	CASSLDGRSSGANVLTF	TGTGCCAGCAGCTTAGACGGCAGAAGCTCTGGGGCCAACGTCCTGACTTTC